The 25 T cell receptor beta chains listed next were all sequenced from one sample in a study of blood T cell repertoires in COVID-19. TCRdb's table, derived via immunoSEQ multiplex PCR, lists solely in-frame clones and lacks some. The table lists about 59,000 clones, about 72% of them singletons. Sequencing was performed on peripheral blood. The receptors stem from an elderly man with acute or convalescent COVID-19.

This sequence joins TRBV12-3 or TRBV12-4 and TRBJ1-1; D gene uncertain. V shed 6 bases and J shed 3 bases, with 11 bases lying between them. The CDR3 has 13 amino acids. DNA for the CDR3: TGTGCCAGCAGCCTCCGAGCGGACACTGAAGCTTTCTTT. Translated, it gives CASSLRADTEAFF.

The chain couples TRBV24-1 to TRBJ2-1; D not certain. Germline V gives CDR1 KGHDR, CDR2 SFDVKD. V was clipped by 0 bases and J by 5 bases, with 4 bases between them. The CDR3 has 13 amino acids. The CDR3: CATSDLQNNEQFF. DNA for the CDR3: TGTGCCACCAGTGATTTGCAGAACAATGAGCAGTTCTTC.

This clone was counted only a few times. V is TRBV9 and J is TRBJ2-1; 11 positions agree with TRBD2. The CDR3 has 14 amino acids. Germline lookup yields CDR1 SGDLS and CDR2 YYNGEE. The junction had 5 bases not matched to a gene; V was cut back by 0 bases and J by 12 bases. CDR3 loop: CASSVDPSGRWQFF. DNA of the CDR3: TGTGCCAGCAGCGTAGACCCTAGCGGGAGGTGGCAGTTCTTC.

The rearrangement joins TRBV7-6 to TRBJ2-7; 9 bases are a match to TRBD1. With 1 base clipped from V and 3 bases from J, the junction kept 4 bases outside the gene matches. Germline CDR1 and CDR2: SGHVS and FNYEAQ. The CDR3 has 15 residues. The CDR3, as DNA: TGTGCCAGCAGCTTAGGACCGGGACAGGGCTACGAGCAGTACTTC. This encodes CASSLGPGQGYEQYF.

The CDR3 DNA reads TGTGCCACCAGTGGACGGGAGGGCACAGATACGCAGTATTTT. Its translation: CATSGREGTDTQYF. The gene calls are TRBV24-1 and TRBJ2-3; 7 bases agree with TRBD2. In germline, CDR1 is KGHDR, CDR2 SFDVKD. V dropped 5 bases and J dropped 1; count of bases not matched to a gene: 2. This CDR3 region has 14 residues.

This clone was seen more than once but under ten times. The chain is built from TRBV7-2 and TRBJ1-1; 9 bases line up with TRBD1. The CDR3 is 14 residues long. Germline CDR1 SGHTA, CDR2 FQGNSA. The V and J ends lost 4 bases and 2 bases, in that order; junction bases with no gene match: 2. CDR3 loop: CASSYRGLNTEAFF. DNA of the CDR3: TGTGCCAGCAGCTACAGGGGGCTCAACACTGAAGCTTTCTTT.

The chain is built from TRBV20-1 and TRBJ1-1; TRBD1 aligns across 7 bases. In germline, CDR1 is DFQATT, CDR2 SNEGSKA (reference sequence). The CDR3 sequence is 11 residues long. Losses at the gene ends were 7 bases for V and 7 bases for J; bases not matched to a gene: 6. CDR3 sequence: CSVDRANEAFF. In DNA, the CDR3 is TGCAGTGTCGACAGGGCGAATGAAGCTTTCTTT.

The gene calls are TRBV5-1 and TRBJ2-1; 8 positions match TRBD2. J lost 6 bases, V lost 0 bases, and 5 bases had no gene match. CDR3 length: 15 residues. From germline, CDR1 is SGHRS and CDR2 YFSETQ. The CDR3 reads CASSLVGTSFNEQFF. The DNA of the CDR3 is TGCGCCAGCAGCTTGGTTGGGACTAGTTTCAATGAGCAGTTCTTC.

This rearrangement joins TRBV18 to TRBJ1-2; D is possibly TRBD1 (6 bases). Germline V gives CDR1 KGHSH, CDR2 LQKENI. With 2 bases removed from V and 4 bases from J, the gap between germline ends came to 11 bases. This CDR3 has 14 residues. Here the CDR3 DNA reads TGTGCCAGCTCACCAAACCGACAGGCCTATGGCTACACCTTC. Translation gives CASSPNRQAYGYTF.

The sample holds one count of this clone. The rearrangement uses TRBV4-2 and TRBJ1-1; D is possibly TRBD1 (5 bases). V lost 8 bases and J 2 bases, leaving 18 bases between the germline ends. CDR1 and CDR2 from the germline V gene are LGHNA and YNFKEQ. The CDR3 loop spans 15 amino acids. CDR3 loop: CASGWTSMRNTEAFF. The CDR3, as DNA: TGTGCCAGCGGTTGGACATCCATGCGAAACACTGAAGCTTTCTTT.

This clone has only a few counts. The chain joins TRBV5-8 to TRBJ2-7; D perhaps matches TRBD2 (6 bases). This CDR3 is 14 amino acids long. Germline V gene lookup returns CDR1 SGHTS and CDR2 YDEGEE. With 0 bases removed from V and 4 bases from J, the gap between germline ends came to 11 bases. This chain's CDR3 is CASSLGLDLYEQYF. DNA for the CDR3: TGTGCCAGCAGCTTGGGACTAGATTTGTACGAGCAGTACTTC.

The V gene is TRBV3-1 (or the pseudogene TRBV3-2), the J gene TRBJ2-1; maybe TRBD2 (5 bases). The V end lost 5 bases, the J end lost 5 bases, and 13 bases lay between the germline ends. Germline values: CDR1 LGHDT, CDR2 YNNKEL (reference sequence). CDR3 size: 14 residues. CDR3 in DNA: TGTGCCAGCAGCGTGTGGGGTAGCGACAATGAGCAGTTCTTC. It codes for CASSVWGSDNEQFF.

CDR3 DNA: TGCAGTGCTAGTTCGGTTGGCGGGGAGCAGTACTTC. Protein product: CSASSVGGEQYF. This sequence joins TRBV20-1 and TRBJ2-7, with D perhaps TRBD2 (5 bases). This CDR3 spans 12 amino acids. Germline CDR1 DFQATT, CDR2 SNEGSKA (reference sequence). Trimming took 3 bases from V and 7 from J, leaving 13 bases between them.

The V call is TRBV6-1, the J call TRBJ2-2; 10 nucleotides line up with TRBD1. The CDR3 consists of 16 residues. V was clipped by 4 bases and J by 2 bases; unmatched bases: 4. The V gene's germline CDR1 is MNHNS and CDR2 SASEGT. CDR3 DNA sequence: TGTGCCAGCAGTGGGGGGGACAGGGGAAACACCGGGGAGCTGTTTTTT. It encodes CASSGGDRGNTGELFF.

The chain combines TRBV7-9 with TRBJ2-5, with 8 bases lining up with TRBD2. The CDR3 has 15 residues. The germline CDR1 and CDR2 sequences are SEHNR and FQNEAQ (reference sequence). The ends lost 3 bases at V and 3 bases at J; junction bases unmatched: 6. In DNA form, the CDR3 reads TGTGCCAGCAGCTTTTCGGGAGGGTCAAAAGAGACCCAGTACTTC. It yields the protein CASSFSGGSKETQYF.

The rearrangement joins TRBV7-2 to TRBJ1-2; 9 positions agree with TRBD1. From germline, CDR1 is SGHTA and CDR2 FQGNSA. Trimming cost V 3 bases and J 5 bases; bases outside gene matches: 13. The CDR3 runs 17 residues. DNA for the CDR3: TGTGCCAGCAGCTTGTCCACTGGGACAGGGTCGGGGTATGGCTACACCTTC. This sequence encodes CASSLSTGTGSGYGYTF.

Only a few counts were recorded for this clone. This sequence joins TRBV5-1 and TRBJ2-2; TRBD1 is a possible D gene (5 bases). Trimming left V 1 base short and J 1 base short, with 8 bases between. Germline V lookup: CDR1 SGHRS, CDR2 YFSETQ. The CDR3 covers 15 residues. CDR3 sequence: CASSLQQGNTGELFF. The CDR3 DNA follows: TGCGCCAGCAGCTTGCAGCAGGGGAACACCGGGGAGCTGTTTTTT. The whole variable domain, remainder taken from reference TRBV5-1 and TRBJ2-2, is KAGVTQTPRYLIKTRGQQVTLSCSPISGHRSVSWYQQTPGQGLQFLFEYFSETQRNKGNFPGRFSGRQFSNSRSEMNVSTLELGDSALYLCASSLQQGNTGELFFGEGSRLTVL.

V usage is TRBV12-3 or TRBV12-4 and J usage is TRBJ1-1, with 10 bases matching TRBD1. Trimming removed 10 bases from V and 5 bases from J; junction bases left unmatched: 7. This CDR3 spans 13 amino acids. CDR3 residues: CATRTGGGTEAFF. The CDR3 region has the DNA TGTGCCACCCGGACAGGGGGGGGTACTGAAGCTTTCTTT.

The chain is built from TRBV19 and TRBJ1-5, with a possible D match to TRBD1 (6 bases). Germline-derived CDR1 and CDR2 are LNHDA and SQIVND (reference sequence). Trimming removed 5 bases from V and 0 bases from J, with 26 bases in between. This CDR3 comprises 20 residues. CDR3 loop: CASSPPRTGLLIHSNQPQHF. CDR3 bases: TGTGCCAGTAGTCCCCCACGTACAGGGCTCCTTATTCATAGCAATCAGCCCCAGCATTTT.

The chain combines TRBV11-1 with TRBJ2-3; TRBD2 matches 12 bases. CDR3 length: 16 residues. V lost 5 bases and J lost 0; bases outside the gene matches: 3. Germline CDR1 is SGHAT and CDR2 is FQDESV (reference sequence). The CDR3 spells CASSRTSGVSTDTQYF. The CDR3 DNA is TGTGCCAGCAGCCGGACTAGCGGGGTTAGCACAGATACGCAGTATTTT.

This clone was counted a single time. V usage is TRBV11-2 and J usage is TRBJ2-3, with TRBD2 matching over 10 bases. Trimming removed 4 bases from V and 2 bases from J; junction bases left unmatched: 3. The CDR3 totals 15 residues. Germline CDR1 is SGHAT and CDR2 is FQNNGV. As DNA, the CDR3 is TGTGCCAGCAGCTGGACTAGCGGAGACACAGATACGCAGTATTTT. It encodes CASSWTSGDTDTQYF.

J is TRBJ2-7 and V is TRBV5-1; maybe TRBD1 (6 bases). The germline V gene has CDR1 SGHRS and CDR2 YFSETQ. V lost 2 bases and J 0 bases, leaving 9 bases between the germline ends. The CDR3 is 14 amino acids. CDR3 bases: TGCGCCAGCAGCTTAAACAGGGACTCCTACGAGCAGTACTTC. Residues: CASSLNRDSYEQYF. The full variable domain, with the rest looked up from reference TRBV5-1 and TRBJ2-7, is KAGVTQTPRYLIKTRGQQVTLSCSPISGHRSVSWYQQTPGQGLQFLFEYFSETQRNKGNFPGRFSGRQFSNSRSEMNVSTLELGDSALYLCASSLNRDSYEQYFGPGTRLTVT.

This sequence joins TRBV3-1 (or the pseudogene TRBV3-2) and TRBJ2-5; 8 bases are a match to TRBD2. This CDR3 region has 13 residues. Unmatched junction bases numbered 7, after V lost 6 bases and J lost 7 bases. Germline lookup yields CDR1 LGHDT and CDR2 YNNKEL (reference sequence). CDR3 loop: CASSSGARGTQYF. For the CDR3, the DNA is TGTGCCAGCAGTAGCGGGGCCAGGGGGACCCAGTACTTC.

The gene calls are TRBV24-1 and TRBJ2-1; TRBD1 aligns across 7 bases. Germline V CDR1 and CDR2: KGHDR, SFDVKD. The V and J ends lost 5 bases and 0 bases, in that order; junction bases with no gene match: 9. This CDR3 is 17 amino acids long. The CDR3 DNA is TGTGCCACCAGTGGACTCCGGGACAGAAGCTCCTACAATGAGCAGTTCTTC. Translated: CATSGLRDRSSYNEQFF.

The chain joins TRBV27 to TRBJ2-2; 9 positions agree with TRBD2. Germline CDR1 reads MNHEY; CDR2 reads SMNVEV (reference sequence). The J segment lost 5 bases and the V segment lost 1 base, leaving 5 bases of the junction unmatched. The CDR3 spans 16 residues. In nucleotides, the CDR3 is TGTGCCAGCAGTTTATTGGTAGCGGGGGAGACCGGGGAGCTGTTTTTT. It is translated as CASSLLVAGETGELFF.